Given below is one T cell receptor (beta chain) in context. The antigen is undetermined. The data originate from a study of identical twins. V shed 2 bases and J 6 bases; nucleotides not matched to a gene: 4. The CDR3 loop spans 15 amino acids. Study-level results: Partly confounded zero-insertion analyses could result from invariant MAIT and iNKT cells.

TCRdb processed the 5' RACE reads anew with MiXCR; each CDR3 protein has one entry. This sample yields hundreds of thousands of distinct CDR3 sequences, of which over 8.5% are seen a single time; around 0.95% belongs to the top ten. These data were also filed under a second study, of yellow fever vaccine responses in identical twins.

The sample consisted of PBMCs. The receptor's source is a woman under 30 in good health. The J gene is TRBJ2-1, the V gene TRBV12-3 or TRBV12-4; TRBD1 matches 10 bases. Here the CDR3 DNA reads TGTGCCAGCAGTTTAATCGGACAGGGGGTCAATGAGCAGTTCTTC. Residues: CASSLIGQGVNEQFF.